This entry is about one T cell receptor (beta chain). This sample was included in a study of ipilimumab plus nivolumab after autologous stem cell transplantation. Study-wide context: The myeloma group: high-risk transplant-naive, or relapse within 3 years after first autologous transplant.

The repertoire was sequenced with immunoSEQ multiplex PCR; TCRdb's copy has only in-frame clones and lacks some. This table has about 10,000 clones, about 72% appearing once. This sequence was found in a female donor with multiple myeloma. The sample consisted of PBMCs, taken in a trial of ipilimumab plus nivolumab as post-transplant consolidation.

The CDR3 nucleotides are TGCAGCGTTGAATCAAGCGGGAGTTCCTACGAGCAGTACTTC. Translated: CSVESSGSSYEQYF. This chain joins TRBV29-1 and TRBJ2-7, with 8 positions matching TRBD2. From germline, CDR1 is SQVTM and CDR2 ANQGSEA. V was clipped by 2 bases and J by 1 base; unmatched bases: 4. The CDR3 consists of 14 residues.